Below are 9 T cell receptor beta chains sequenced from a single sample in a study of regulatory T cells in long-lasting Graves disease. Described time point: newly diagnosed GD, antithyroid drugs for less than 3 months. With RNA extracted from PBMCs as input, the TCR library was made. Relying on iRepertoire HTBI primers and Arm-PCR of CDR3 regions, the team built TCR beta libraries. MiXCR, run by TCRdb on the multiplex PCR reads, gives a single entry per CDR3 protein. Among fewer than 450,000 distinct CDR3 sequences, 15% were seen once, and the ten largest hold under 9%. This sample also appeared in a second study, on T cells in Graves' hyperthyroidism and ophthalmopathy.

Material: peripheral blood mononuclear cells (PBMCs), obtained at new diagnosis, from a patient treated with antithyroid drugs. The receptor source for this set is a woman in her thirties or forties with Graves disease.

At least ten counts were recorded for this clonotype. The V call is TRBV28, the J call TRBJ1-3; a possible D gene is TRBD1 (6 bases). The CDR3 has 13 amino acids. The germline V gene has CDR1 MDHEN and CDR2 SYDVKM. V lost 8 bases and J lost 4, with 12 bases in between. CDR3 sequence reads: CASHSGTGNTIYF. The CDR3 coding sequence is TGTGCCAGCCACTCCGGGACAGGAAACACCATATATTTT. Full variable domain (outside the CDR3, taken from reference TRBV28 and TRBJ1-3): DVKVTQSSRYLVKRTGEKVFLECVQDMDHENMFWYRQDPGLGLRLIYFSYDVKMKEKGDIPEGYSVSREKKERFSLILESASTNQTSMYLCASHSGTGNTIYFGEGSWLTVV.

Worth noting for this clonotype: A read error is possible here, since a much larger clone lies one base away. The chain uses TRBV2 and TRBJ2-5, with D perhaps given as TRBD1 or TRBD2 (5 bases each). The J call may be in error: the DNA end matches TRBJ2-1 better. The CDR3 spans 14 residues. CDR1 and CDR2 from the germline V gene are SNHLY and FYNNEI. Written as DNA, the CDR3 is TGTGCCAGCAGGAGGACTGGGGCCGACAATGAGCAGTTCTTC. Translation: CASRRTGADNEQFF.

The chain combines TRBV20-1 with TRBJ1-3, with 10 bases aligning to TRBD1. The V and J ends lost 6 bases and 6 bases, in that order; junction bases with no gene match: 5. Germline values: CDR1 DFQATT, CDR2 SNEGSKA (reference sequence). The CDR3 has 13 amino acids. CDR3: CSARTGGANTIYF. The CDR3 nucleotides are TGCAGTGCCAGGACAGGGGGGGCAAACACCATATATTTT.

This chain connects TRBV20-1 to TRBJ1-3; D not resolved. The ends were cut back, 0 bases at V and 2 bases at J, with 8 bases in the middle. Germline values: CDR1 DFQATT, CDR2 SNEGSKA (reference sequence). CDR3 size: 14 residues. CDR3 loop: CSAREGGPGNTIYF. DNA of the CDR3: TGCAGTGCTAGAGAGGGAGGACCTGGAAACACCATATATTTT.

This clonotype was seen many times. The chain recombines TRBV2 with TRBJ2-3; 9 bases align to TRBD2. CDR1 SNHLY and CDR2 FYNNEI come from the germline V gene. The trim removed 7 bases at V and 1 base at J, leaving 6 bases unmatched. The CDR3 is made up of 15 amino acids. The CDR3 protein is CASTDSGRGTDTQYF. In DNA form, the CDR3 reads TGTGCCAGCACAGATAGCGGGAGAGGCACAGATACGCAGTATTTT.

The chain recombines TRBV7-8 with TRBJ2-5; possible D gene TRBD1, 6 bases. The CDR3 extends over 15 amino acids. V was pared by 7 bases and J by 4 bases, with 19 bases between. Germline-derived CDR1 and CDR2 are SGHVS and FQNEAQ. The CDR3, as DNA: TGTGCCAGCACCCTTCTAACAGGGACCGGAGAGACCCAGTACTTC. Encoded protein: CASTLLTGTGETQYF.

This clonotype has just a few counts. The chain has TRBV7-2 and TRBJ1-5; possibly TRBD1 for D (6 bases). Germline V gene sequence: CDR1 SGHTA, CDR2 FQGNSA. This CDR3 is built from 15 residues. V lost 5 bases, J lost 0 bases, and 11 bases lay in between. The DNA for the CDR3 is TGTGCCAGCAGCCGAAACAGGGATAGCAATCAGCCCCAGCATTTT. Its protein product is CASSRNRDSNQPQHF.

The rearrangement joins TRBV5-1 to TRBJ2-1, with D hard to call. Germline V gene lookup returns CDR1 SGHRS and CDR2 YFSETQ. V was clipped by 0 bases and J by 5 bases, with 9 bases between them. CDR3 length equals 14 residues. In nucleotides, the CDR3 is TGCGCCAGCAGCTTGGGGGCCCAGGACAATGAGCAGTTCTTC. Translating gives CASSLGAQDNEQFF.

This clonotype was detected ten times or more. CDR3 DNA: TGTGCCAGCAGTGATATTAGCGGGAGAAATGAGCAGTTCTTC. Its protein is CASSDISGRNEQFF. The chain has TRBV28 and TRBJ2-1, with 9 bases aligning to TRBD2. The CDR3 is 14 amino acids. V lost 5 bases to trimming and J lost 7 bases; unmatched junction nucleotides: 6. Germline V gene data show CDR1 as MDHEN and CDR2 as SYDVKM.